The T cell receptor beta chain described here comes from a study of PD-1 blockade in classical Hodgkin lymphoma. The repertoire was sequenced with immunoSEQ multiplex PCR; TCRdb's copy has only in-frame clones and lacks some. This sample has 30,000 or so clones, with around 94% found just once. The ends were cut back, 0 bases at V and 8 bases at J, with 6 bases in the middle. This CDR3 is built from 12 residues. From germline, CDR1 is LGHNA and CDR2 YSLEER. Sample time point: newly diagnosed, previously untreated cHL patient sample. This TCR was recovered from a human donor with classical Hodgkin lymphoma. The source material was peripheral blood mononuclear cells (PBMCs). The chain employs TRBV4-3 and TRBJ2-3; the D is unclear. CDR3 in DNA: TGCGCCAGCAGCCAAGATAGAGGTACGCAGTATTTT. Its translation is CASSQDRGTQYF.